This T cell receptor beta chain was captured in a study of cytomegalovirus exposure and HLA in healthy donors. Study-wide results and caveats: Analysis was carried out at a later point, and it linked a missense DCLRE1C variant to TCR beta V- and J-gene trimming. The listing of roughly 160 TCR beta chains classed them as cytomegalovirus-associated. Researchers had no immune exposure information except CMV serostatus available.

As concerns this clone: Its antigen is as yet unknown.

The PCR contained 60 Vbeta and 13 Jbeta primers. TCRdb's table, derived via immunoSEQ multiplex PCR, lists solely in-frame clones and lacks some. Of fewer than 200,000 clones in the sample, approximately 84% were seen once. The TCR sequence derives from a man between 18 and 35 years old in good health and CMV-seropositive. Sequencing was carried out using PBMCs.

CDR3 loop: CATRQDRSNEKLFF. The CDR3 nucleotides are TGTGCCACCAGACAGGACAGGTCTAATGAAAAACTGTTTTTT. This chain connects TRBV6-1 to TRBJ1-4; 7 positions agree with TRBD1. The trim removed 10 bases at V and 3 bases at J, leaving 8 bases unmatched. Germline CDR1 is MNHNS and CDR2 is SASEGT. This CDR3 contains 14 residues.